A selection of T cell receptor beta chains follows, all from one sample in a study of T cells after yellow fever vaccination. MiXCR was run by TCRdb on the 5' RACE reads, yielding one entry per CDR3 protein. The sample has tens of thousands of distinct CDR3 sequences, roughly 7.4% seen once. Material: CD8+ T cells sorted from PBMCs, obtained 15 days after the yellow fever booster vaccination. These receptors originate from a man younger than 40 who received the YFV17D yellow fever vaccine. The CDR3 runs from the conserved cysteine through the conserved F or W. Each record gives: clone size, D gene, J gene, CDR3 length, V gene, CDR3 DNA, CDR3 protein. The D gene is left open where the match is weak. Clone size appears in some rows only: once, few, many, or a class for an expanded clone.

size: many
D: TRBD1
J: TRBJ2-4
length: 16
V: TRBV12-3/TRBV12-4
DNA: TGTGCCAGCAGTTTATATGAGGGGGACAGGTGGAACATTCAGTACTTC
CDR3: CASSLYEGDRWNIQYF

size: few
D: .
J: TRBJ2-5
length: 14
V: TRBV7-8
DNA: TGTGCCAGCAGCTTATGGGACGGCAAAGAGACCCAGTACTTC
CDR3: CASSLWDGKETQYF

size: many
D: TRBD1
J: TRBJ2-1
length: 14
V: TRBV7-2
DNA: TGTGCCAGCAGCCAAGCAACAGGGGTCAATGAGCAGTTCTTC
CDR3: CASSQATGVNEQFF

size: many
D: TRBD2
J: TRBJ2-2
length: 16
V: TRBV5-1
DNA: TGCGCCAGCAGCTTGTTTAGCGGGGCGAACACCGGGGAGCTGTTTTTT
CDR3: CASSLFSGANTGELFF

size: few
D: TRBD1
J: TRBJ2-7
length: 15
V: TRBV19
DNA: TGTGCCAGTAGTATTTCCGGGACAGGGTCGTACGAGCAGTACTTC
CDR3: CASSISGTGSYEQYF

size: many
D: .
J: TRBJ1-5
length: 15
V: TRBV28
DNA: TGTGCCAGCAGTTCCGACAGTTATAGCAATCAGCCCCAGCATTTT
CDR3: CASSSDSYSNQPQHF

size: many
D: TRBD2
J: TRBJ2-7
length: 13
V: TRBV28
DNA: TGTGCCAGCATTACTAGCGGCTCCTACGAGCAGTACTTC
CDR3: CASITSGSYEQYF

size: many
D: .
J: TRBJ2-1
length: 13
V: TRBV5-5
DNA: TGTGCCAGCAGCTTAAGTCTTACCGATGAGCAGTTCTTC
CDR3: CASSLSLTDEQFF

size: few
D: .
J: TRBJ1-1
length: 15
V: TRBV27
DNA: TGTGCCAGCAGTTTATCCAAAAACCAGGGCACTGAAGCTTTCTTT
CDR3: CASSLSKNQGTEAFF

size: many
D: TRBD1
J: TRBJ2-7
length: 14
V: TRBV28
DNA: TGTGCCAGCAGCCCGGACAGGGGAGGGAACGAGCAGTACTTC
CDR3: CASSPDRGGNEQYF

size: many
D: .
J: TRBJ2-1
length: 13
V: TRBV11-1
DNA: TGTGCCAGCAGCTTAGGGTGGTACGATGAGCAGTTCTTC
CDR3: CASSLGWYDEQFF

size: many
D: .
J: TRBJ2-6
length: 18
V: TRBV3-1
DNA: TGTGCCAGCAGCCAAGAGAAGGGGACCAGCTCTGGGGCCAACGTCCTGACTTTC
CDR3: CASSQEKGTSSGANVLTF

size: few
D: TRBD2
J: TRBJ2-3
length: 16
V: TRBV20-1
DNA: TGCAGTGCTAGAGATCTAGCGGGAGTGTTCACAGATACGCAGTATTTT
CDR3: CSARDLAGVFTDTQYF

size: many
D: .
J: TRBJ2-5
length: 16
V: TRBV7-9
DNA: TGTGCCAGCAGCCCTACTCGGACACAACCCCAAGAGACCCAGTACTTC
CDR3: CASSPTRTQPQETQYF

size: many
D: TRBD2
J: TRBJ2-3
length: 18
V: TRBV7-2
DNA: TGTGCCAGCAGCTTATGGGGACTAGCGGGGCAGAGCACAGATACGCAGTATTTT
CDR3: CASSLWGLAGQSTDTQYF

size: many
D: TRBD1
J: TRBJ2-1
length: 18
V: TRBV5-1
DNA: TGCGCCAGCAGCTTAGGCCCCTTTTCCGGGACAGGGTTGAATGAGCAGTTCTTC
CDR3: CASSLGPFSGTGLNEQFF

size: many
D: .
J: TRBJ2-6
length: 15
V: TRBV4-3
DNA: TGCGCCAGCAGCCAAATTGGAACTGGGGCCAACGTCCTGACTTTC
CDR3: CASSQIGTGANVLTF

size: few
D: .
J: TRBJ2-1
length: 13
V: TRBV5-6
DNA: TGTGCCACCCAAGGTCCCATGTACAATGAGCAGTTCTTC
CDR3: CATQGPMYNEQFF

size: many
D: .
J: TRBJ2-5
length: 15
V: TRBV6-2/TRBV6-3
DNA: TGTGCCAGCACCCGACGGGGCTCCGAGGTAGAGACCCAGTACTTC
CDR3: CASTRRGSEVETQYF

size: few
D: TRBD2
J: TRBJ2-1
length: 17
V: TRBV7-9
DNA: TGTGCCAGCAGCTCTTGGACTAGCGGGAACTCCTACAATGAGCAGTTCTTC
CDR3: CASSSWTSGNSYNEQFF

size: many
D: .
J: TRBJ2-5
length: 14
V: TRBV7-9
DNA: TGTGCCAGCAGCTCGGAGCGGGACCAAGAGACCCAGTACTTC
CDR3: CASSSERDQETQYF

size: many
D: .
J: TRBJ2-1
length: 13
V: TRBV4-3
DNA: TGCGCCAGCAGCCAAGCCGGGAGAGATGAGCAGTTCTTC
CDR3: CASSQAGRDEQFF

size: many
D: TRBD2
J: TRBJ2-1
length: 16
V: TRBV11-1
DNA: TGTGCCAGCAGCTTAGCATTTACTAGCGGGGACAATGAGCAGTTCTTC
CDR3: CASSLAFTSGDNEQFF

size: many
D: .
J: TRBJ2-2
length: 12
V: TRBV27
DNA: TGTGCCAGCAAGGGTTTCACCGGGGAGCTGTTTTTT
CDR3: CASKGFTGELFF

size: .
D: .
J: TRBJ2-5
length: 16
V: TRBV5-1
DNA: TGCGCCAGCAGCCCAGGCGAGGCTACTTCCCAAGAGACCCAGTACTTC
CDR3: CASSPGEATSQETQYF

size: many
D: .
J: TRBJ2-5
length: 13
V: TRBV7-9
DNA: TGTGCCAGCAGCTTAGACCTCTTGGGGACCCAGTACTTC
CDR3: CASSLDLLGTQYF

size: many
D: TRBD2
J: TRBJ2-7
length: 14
V: TRBV28
DNA: TGTGCCAGGACCACGGGGGGGCCGTCCTACGAGCAGTACTTC
CDR3: CARTTGGPSYEQYF

size: .
D: TRBD2
J: TRBJ2-3
length: 16
V: TRBV24-1
DNA: TGTGCCACCAGTGACCCGACTAGCGACAGTCCAGATACGCAGTATTTT
CDR3: CATSDPTSDSPDTQYF

size: .
D: TRBD1
J: TRBJ1-2
length: 14
V: TRBV10-3
DNA: TGTGCCATCAGTGAGTTCGAGACAGGGTTCGGCTACACCTTC
CDR3: CAISEFETGFGYTF

size: many
D: .
J: TRBJ2-1
length: 21
V: TRBV11-1
DNA: TGTGCCAGCAGCTCCCAACGAAGTGACAGGGAGGGCGAACGAACCTACAATGAGCAGTTCTTC
CDR3: CASSSQRSDREGERTYNEQFF

size: many
D: .
J: TRBJ1-1
length: 13
V: TRBV5-1
DNA: TGCGCCAGCAGCTTAAACAGTGGCACTGAAGCTTTCTTT
CDR3: CASSLNSGTEAFF